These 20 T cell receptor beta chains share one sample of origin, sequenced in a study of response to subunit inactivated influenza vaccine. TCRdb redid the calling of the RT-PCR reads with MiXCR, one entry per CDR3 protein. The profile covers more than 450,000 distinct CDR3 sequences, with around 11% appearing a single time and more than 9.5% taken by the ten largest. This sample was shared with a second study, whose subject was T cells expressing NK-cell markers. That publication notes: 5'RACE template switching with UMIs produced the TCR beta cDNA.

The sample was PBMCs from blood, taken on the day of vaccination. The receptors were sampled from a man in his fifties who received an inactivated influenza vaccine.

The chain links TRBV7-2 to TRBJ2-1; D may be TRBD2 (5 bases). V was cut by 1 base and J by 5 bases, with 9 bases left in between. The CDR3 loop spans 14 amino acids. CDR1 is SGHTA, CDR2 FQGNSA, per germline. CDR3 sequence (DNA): TGTGCCAGCAGCTTAGATCGGGAAGACAATGAGCAGTTCTTC. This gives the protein CASSLDREDNEQFF. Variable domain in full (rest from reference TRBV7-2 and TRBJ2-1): GAGVSQSPSNKVTEKGKDVELRCDPISGHTALYWYRQSLGQGLEFLIYFQGNSAPDKSGLPSDRFSAERTGGSVSTLTIQRTQQEDSAVYLCASSLDREDNEQFFGPGTRLTVL.

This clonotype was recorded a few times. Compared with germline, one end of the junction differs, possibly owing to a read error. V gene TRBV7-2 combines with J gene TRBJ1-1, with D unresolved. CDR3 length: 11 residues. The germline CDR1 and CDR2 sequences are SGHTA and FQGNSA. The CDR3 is CASSPQYTHTF. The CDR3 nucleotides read TGTGCCAGCAGCCCTCAATACACCCACACCTTT.

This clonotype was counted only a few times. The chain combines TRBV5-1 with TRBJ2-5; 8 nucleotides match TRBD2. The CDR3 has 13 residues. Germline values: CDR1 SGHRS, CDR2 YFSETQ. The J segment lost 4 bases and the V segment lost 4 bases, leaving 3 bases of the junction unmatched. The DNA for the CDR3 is TGCGCCAGCAGCCCCGGGACTAGAGAGACCCAGTACTTC. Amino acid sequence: CASSPGTRETQYF.

In nucleotides, the CDR3 is TGCGCCAGCAGAGAGACAGGGTCTGGGTATGGCTACACCTTC. As protein: CASRETGSGYGYTF. This chain joins TRBV5-1 and TRBJ1-2, with 7 nucleotides matching TRBD1. The ends lost 5 bases at V and 5 bases at J; junction bases unmatched: 9. The length of the CDR3 is 14 residues. The V gene's germline CDR1 is SGHRS and CDR2 YFSETQ.

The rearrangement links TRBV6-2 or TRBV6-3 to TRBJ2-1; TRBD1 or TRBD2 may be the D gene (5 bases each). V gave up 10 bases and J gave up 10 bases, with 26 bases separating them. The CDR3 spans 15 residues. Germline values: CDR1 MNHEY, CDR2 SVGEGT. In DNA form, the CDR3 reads TGTGCCACCGCTTCTGGGGGAGCGCTTGGGAAGGAGCAGTTCTTC. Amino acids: CATASGGALGKEQFF.

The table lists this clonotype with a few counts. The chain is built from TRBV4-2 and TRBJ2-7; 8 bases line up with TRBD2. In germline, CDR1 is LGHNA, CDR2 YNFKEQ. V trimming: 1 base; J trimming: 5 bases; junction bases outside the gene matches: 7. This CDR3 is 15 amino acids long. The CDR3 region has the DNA TGTGCCAGCAGCCAAGGGGCGGGGGGCAACGACGAGCAGTACTTC. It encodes CASSQGAGGNDEQYF.

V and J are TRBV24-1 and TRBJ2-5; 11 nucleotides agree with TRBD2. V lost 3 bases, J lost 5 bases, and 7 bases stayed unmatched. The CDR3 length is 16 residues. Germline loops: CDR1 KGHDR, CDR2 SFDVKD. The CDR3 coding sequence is TGTGCCACCAGTGATACTAGCGGGAGATCGGGGGAGACCCAGTACTTC. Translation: CATSDTSGRSGETQYF.

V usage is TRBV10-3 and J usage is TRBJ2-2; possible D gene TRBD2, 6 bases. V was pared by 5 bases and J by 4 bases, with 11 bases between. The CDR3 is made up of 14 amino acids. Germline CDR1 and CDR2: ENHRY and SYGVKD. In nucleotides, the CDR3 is TGTGCCATCAGTCGGGACTTGGGCACCGGGGAGCTGTTTTTT. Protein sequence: CAISRDLGTGELFF.

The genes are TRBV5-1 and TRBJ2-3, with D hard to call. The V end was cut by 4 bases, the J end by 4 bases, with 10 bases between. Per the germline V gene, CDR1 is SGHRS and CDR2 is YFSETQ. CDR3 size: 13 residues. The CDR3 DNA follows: TGCGCCAGCAGCCTAGTAAGGTCAGATACGCAGTATTTT. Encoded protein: CASSLVRSDTQYF.

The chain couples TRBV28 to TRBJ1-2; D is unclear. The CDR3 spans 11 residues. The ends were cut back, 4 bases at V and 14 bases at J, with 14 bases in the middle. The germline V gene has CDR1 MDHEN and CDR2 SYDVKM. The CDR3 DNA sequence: TGTGCCAGCAGTTCCTACCTGGGCAGAACCTTC. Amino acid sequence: CASSSYLGRTF.

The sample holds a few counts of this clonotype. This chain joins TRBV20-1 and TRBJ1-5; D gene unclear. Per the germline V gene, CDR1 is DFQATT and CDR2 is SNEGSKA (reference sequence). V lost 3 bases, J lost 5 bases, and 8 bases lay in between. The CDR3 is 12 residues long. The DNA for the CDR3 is TGCAGTGCTAGTGGCGGGGATCAGCCCCAGCATTTT. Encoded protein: CSASGGDQPQHF.

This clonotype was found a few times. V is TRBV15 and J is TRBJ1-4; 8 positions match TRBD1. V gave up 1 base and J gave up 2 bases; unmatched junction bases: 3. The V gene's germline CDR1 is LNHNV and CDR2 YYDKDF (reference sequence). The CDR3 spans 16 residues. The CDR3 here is CATSRAPGGTNEKLFF. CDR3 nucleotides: TGTGCCACCAGCAGAGCCCCAGGGGGCACTAATGAAAAACTGTTTTTT.

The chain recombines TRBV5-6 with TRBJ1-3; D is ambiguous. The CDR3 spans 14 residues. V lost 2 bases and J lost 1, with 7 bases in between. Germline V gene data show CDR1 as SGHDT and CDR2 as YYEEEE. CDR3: CASSFVRSGNTIYF. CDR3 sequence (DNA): TGTGCCAGCAGCTTTGTTAGGTCTGGAAACACCATATATTTT.

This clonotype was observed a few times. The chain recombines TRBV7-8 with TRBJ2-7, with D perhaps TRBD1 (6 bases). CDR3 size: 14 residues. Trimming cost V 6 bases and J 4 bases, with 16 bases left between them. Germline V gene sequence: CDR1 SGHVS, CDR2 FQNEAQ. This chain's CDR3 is CASSFYRDLYEQYF. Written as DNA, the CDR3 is TGTGCCAGCAGTTTTTACAGGGATCTTTACGAGCAGTACTTC.

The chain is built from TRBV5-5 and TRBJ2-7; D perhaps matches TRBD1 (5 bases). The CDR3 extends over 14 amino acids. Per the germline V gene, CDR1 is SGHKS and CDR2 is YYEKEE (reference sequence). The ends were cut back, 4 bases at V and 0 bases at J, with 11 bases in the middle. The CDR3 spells CASSEDNISYEQYF. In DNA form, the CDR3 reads TGTGCCAGCAGCGAGGACAATATCTCCTACGAGCAGTACTTC.

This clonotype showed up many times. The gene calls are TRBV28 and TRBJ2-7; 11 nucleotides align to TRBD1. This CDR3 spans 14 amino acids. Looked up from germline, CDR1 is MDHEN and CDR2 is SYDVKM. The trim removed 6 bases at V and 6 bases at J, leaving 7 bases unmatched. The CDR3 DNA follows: TGTGCCAGCAGCTCCGGACAGGGGGCTCGCGAGCAGTACTTC. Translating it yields CASSSGQGAREQYF. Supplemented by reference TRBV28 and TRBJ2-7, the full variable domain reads DVKVTQSSRYLVKRTGEKVFLECVQDMDHENMFWYRQDPGLGLRLIYFSYDVKMKEKGDIPEGYSVSREKKERFSLILESASTNQTSMYLCASSSGQGAREQYFGPGTRLTVT.

The CDR3 is CASSQGLGSDEQFF. The CDR3 nucleotides read TGTGCCAGCAGCCAAGGGTTGGGGTCGGATGAGCAGTTCTTC. J is TRBJ2-1 and V is TRBV3-1, with D hard to call. V was cut by 1 base and J by 8 bases, with 12 bases left in between. CDR1 and CDR2 (germline): LGHDT, YNNKEL (reference sequence). The CDR3 is 14 residues long.

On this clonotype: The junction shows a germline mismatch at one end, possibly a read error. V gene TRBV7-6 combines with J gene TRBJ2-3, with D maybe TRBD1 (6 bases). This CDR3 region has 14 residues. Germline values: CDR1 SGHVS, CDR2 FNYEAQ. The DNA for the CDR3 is TGTGCCAGCAGCTTAGGCAGGGGAACAGATGCGCAGTATTTT. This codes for CASSLGRGTDAQYF.

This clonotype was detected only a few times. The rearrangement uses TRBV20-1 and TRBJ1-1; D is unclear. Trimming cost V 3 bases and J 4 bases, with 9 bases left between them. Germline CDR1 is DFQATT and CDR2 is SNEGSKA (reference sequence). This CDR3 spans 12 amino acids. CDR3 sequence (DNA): TGCAGTGCTAGTCAAGGAAGCACTGAAGCTTTCTTT. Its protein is CSASQGSTEAFF.

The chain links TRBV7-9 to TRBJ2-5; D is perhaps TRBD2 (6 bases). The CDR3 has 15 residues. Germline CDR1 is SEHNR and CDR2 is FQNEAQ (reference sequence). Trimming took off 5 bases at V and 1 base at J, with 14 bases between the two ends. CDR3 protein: CASSIAGRAQETQYF. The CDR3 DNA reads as TGTGCCAGCAGCATTGCGGGACGGGCCCAAGAGACCCAGTACTTC.